This note documents a single T cell receptor beta chain sequence. The target antigen is unknown. This record belongs to a study of T cell repertoires in cytomegalovirus infection. About the research overall: Shared public TCR beta signatures pointed to both CMV infection and a matching HLA type.

The CDR3 loop spans 13 amino acids. With 1 base removed from V and 7 bases from J, the gap between germline ends came to 10 bases. Points from the study as a whole: Carriers of CMV plus the relevant HLA were identified by cumulative public TCR beta family frequency. Within the response measured ex vivo, HLA-C-restricted CMV-specific TCR beta clonotypes were dominant.

TCRdb re-analysed the reads in MiXCR, keeping a single row per CDR3 protein. The table includes approximately 400,000 distinct CDR3 sequences, approximately 33% detected once. V is TRBV12-3 or TRBV12-4 and J is TRBJ1-2; D is ambiguous. Specimen: PBMCs. This sequence originates from a human donor in good health (CMV status not recorded). Some clones in this sample may be carry-over from other donors' samples. CDR3 amino acids: CASSLGMESGYTF. The DNA for the CDR3 is TGTGCCAGCAGTTTAGGAATGGAGAGTGGCTACACCTTC.